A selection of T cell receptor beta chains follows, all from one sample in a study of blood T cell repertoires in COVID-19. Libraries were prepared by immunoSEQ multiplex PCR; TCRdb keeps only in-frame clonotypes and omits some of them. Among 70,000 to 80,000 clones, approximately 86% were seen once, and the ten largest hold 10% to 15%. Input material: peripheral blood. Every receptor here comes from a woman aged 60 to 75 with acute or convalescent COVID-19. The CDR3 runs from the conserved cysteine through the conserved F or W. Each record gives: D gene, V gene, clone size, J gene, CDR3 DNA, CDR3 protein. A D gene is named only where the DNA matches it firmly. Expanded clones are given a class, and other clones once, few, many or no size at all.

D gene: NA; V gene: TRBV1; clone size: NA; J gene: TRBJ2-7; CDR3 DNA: TGCACCAGCAGCCAGGATCCCGGGACAGGGACCTCCCTATCCTCCTACGAGCAGTACTTC; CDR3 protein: CTSSQDPGTGTSLSSYEQYF
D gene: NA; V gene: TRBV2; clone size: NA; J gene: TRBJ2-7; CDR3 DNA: TGTGCCAGCAGTTTCACAACCTACGAGCAGTACTTC; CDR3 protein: CASSFTTYEQYF
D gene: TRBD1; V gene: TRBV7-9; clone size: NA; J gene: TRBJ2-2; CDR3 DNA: TGTGCCAGCAGACGAAGAAGGACAGGGGACACCGGGGAGCTGTTTTTT; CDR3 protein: CASRRRRTGDTGELFF
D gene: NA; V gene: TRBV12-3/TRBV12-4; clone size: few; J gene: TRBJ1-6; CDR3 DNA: TGTGCCAGCAGTGTAACAGAAGACTCACCCCTCCACTTT; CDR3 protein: CASSVTEDSPLHF
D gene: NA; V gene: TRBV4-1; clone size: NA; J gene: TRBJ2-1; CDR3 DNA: TGCGCCAGCAGCCAAGTAGGGGGCTCCTACAATGAGCAGTTCTTC; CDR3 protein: CASSQVGGSYNEQFF
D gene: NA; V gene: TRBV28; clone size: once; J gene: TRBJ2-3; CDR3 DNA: TGTGCCAGCAGTCGACTTACAGATACGCAGTATTTT; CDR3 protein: CASSRLTDTQYF
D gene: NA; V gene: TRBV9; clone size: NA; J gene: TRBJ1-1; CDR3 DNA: TGTGCCAGCAGCGTAGGGCCGAACACTGAAGCTTTCTTT; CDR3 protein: CASSVGPNTEAFF
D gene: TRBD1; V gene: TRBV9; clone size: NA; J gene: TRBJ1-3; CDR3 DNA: TGTGCCAGCAGCTTAGGGACAGGGGGCACTGGAAACACCATATATTTT; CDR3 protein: CASSLGTGGTGNTIYF
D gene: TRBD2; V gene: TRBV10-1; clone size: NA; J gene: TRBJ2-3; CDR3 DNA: TGCGCCAGCAGTGACTTACTGGGGACTAGCGGGACAGATACGCAGTATTTT; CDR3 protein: CASSDLLGTSGTDTQYF
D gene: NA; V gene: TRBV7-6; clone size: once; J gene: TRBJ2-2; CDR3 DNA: TGTGCCAGCAGCTCTACCCAGGGGTACACCGGGGAGCTGTTTTTT; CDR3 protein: CASSSTQGYTGELFF
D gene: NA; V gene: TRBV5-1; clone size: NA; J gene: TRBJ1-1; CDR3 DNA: TGCGCCAGCAGCTTGACAGGCAGTTTGAACACTGAAGCTTTCTTT; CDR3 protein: CASSLTGSLNTEAFF
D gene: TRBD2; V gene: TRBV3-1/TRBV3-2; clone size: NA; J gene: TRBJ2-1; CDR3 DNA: TGTGCCAGCAGTCTACGACTAGCGGAGCAGTTCTTC; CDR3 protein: CASSLRLAEQFF
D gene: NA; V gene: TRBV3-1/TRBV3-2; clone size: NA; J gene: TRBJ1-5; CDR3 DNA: TGTGCCAGCAGCCTCGGTGGCAGGCGAATACAGGCCCAGCATTTT; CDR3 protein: CASSLGGRRIQAQHF
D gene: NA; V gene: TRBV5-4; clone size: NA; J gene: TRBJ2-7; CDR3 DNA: TGTGCCAGCAGCCCACATGTGTACGAGCAGTACTTC; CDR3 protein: CASSPHVYEQYF
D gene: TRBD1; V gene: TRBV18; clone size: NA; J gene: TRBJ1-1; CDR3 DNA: TGTGCCAGCTCACTACAGGGGGCTAACACTGAAGCTTTCTTT; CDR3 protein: CASSLQGANTEAFF
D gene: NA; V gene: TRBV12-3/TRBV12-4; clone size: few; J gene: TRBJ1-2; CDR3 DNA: TGTGCCAGCAGTTTGACCAGGGTGGATGGCTACACCTTC; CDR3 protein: CASSLTRVDGYTF